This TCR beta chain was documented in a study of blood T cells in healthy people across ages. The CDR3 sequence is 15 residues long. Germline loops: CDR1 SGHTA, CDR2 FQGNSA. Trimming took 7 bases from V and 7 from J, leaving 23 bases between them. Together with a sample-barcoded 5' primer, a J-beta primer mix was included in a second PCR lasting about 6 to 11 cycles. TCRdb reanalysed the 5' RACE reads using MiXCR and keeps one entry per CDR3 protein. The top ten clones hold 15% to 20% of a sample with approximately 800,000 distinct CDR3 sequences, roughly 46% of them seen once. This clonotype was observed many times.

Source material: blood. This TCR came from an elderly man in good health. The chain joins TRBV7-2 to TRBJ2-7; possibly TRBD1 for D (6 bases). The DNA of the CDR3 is TGTGCCAGCAAAGATTTAGGGACACCTTGGGAGGAGCAGTACTTC. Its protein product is CASKDLGTPWEEQYF.